This TCR beta chain was recovered during a study of blood T cell repertoires in COVID-19. The wider study: T cells, B-cell-depleted T cells, or PBMCs provided the cDNA or gDNA that served as material.

V lost 6 bases, J lost 7 bases, and 8 bases stayed unmatched. This CDR3 has 13 amino acids. In germline, CDR1 is LGHDT, CDR2 YNNKEL (reference sequence). As processed by the authors: Estimates of nucleated cell counts were drawn from the amplification of reference gene primers. TCRdb's copy holds only in-frame clones and misses some; the assay was immunoSEQ multiplex PCR. V, J and clone size derive from that table, while D and trimming were established from the DNA sequence. The sample has around 300,000 clones; around 85% are singletons. The chain has TRBV3-1 (or the pseudogene TRBV3-2) and TRBJ1-2, with 7 bases lining up with TRBD1. This sequence was found in a woman aged 70-85 years with acute or convalescent COVID-19. The specimen was peripheral blood. The CDR3 here is CASSRQGPSGYTF. The CDR3 DNA sequence: TGTGCCAGCAGTAGACAGGGCCCAAGTGGCTACACCTTC.